This TCR beta chain stems from a study of Graves' ophthalmopathy and Graves' hyperthyroidism. Whole-study results and caveats: Blood contained most expanded thyroid clonotypes exceeding 0.001 frequency. In predicting ophthalmopathy progression, the model reached approximately 70% sensitivity and approximately 72% specificity.

Transcripts of RNA were the source for amplifying TCR beta CDR3 regions. Second-round multiplex PCR came after first-round RT-PCR with HTBI primers. TCRdb used MiXCR to reprocess the multiplex PCR reads, holding one entry per CDR3 protein. The sample carries a few hundred thousand distinct CDR3 sequences, roughly 21% recorded once. Ophthalmopathy absent within 18 months of follow-up marked hyperthyroidism as stable. The PBMC fraction was derived from more than 8 ml of fresh peripheral blood. This clonotype turned up a few times. Its cognate antigen is unknown. The source of this sequence is a woman between 18 and 29 years old with stable Graves' hyperthyroidism. The sequencing sample was made of peripheral blood.

This CDR3 is CASSYDRGGYEQYF. CDR3 coding DNA: TGTGCCAGCAGTTACGACAGGGGTGGCTACGAGCAGTACTTC. The chain combines TRBV6-5 with TRBJ2-7; 8 bases fit TRBD1. V lost 2 bases to trimming and J lost 3 bases; unmatched junction nucleotides: 3. CDR1 and CDR2 (germline): MNHEY, SVGAGI. The length of the CDR3 is 14 residues.